This entry lists 23 T cell receptor beta chains sequenced from one sample in a study of blood T cell repertoires in COVID-19. Clones were sequenced by immunoSEQ multiplex PCR, and TCRdb holds only the in-frame ones, with some missing. The sample includes 45,000 to 65,000 clones, 81% seen only once; the top ten take approximately 26%. The sequenced sample consisted of peripheral blood. Source of these receptors: a woman older than 75 with COVID-19, enrolled during active disease.

This chain connects TRBV27 to TRBJ2-7; the D gene is possibly TRBD2 (6 bases). Germline V gene lookup returns CDR1 MNHEY and CDR2 SMNVEV (reference sequence). Between the trimmed V and J ends, which lost 3 bases and 0 bases, there was a span of 18 bases. The CDR3 consists of 17 residues. CDR3 coding DNA: TGTGCCAGCAGTTTGTCCCTTCCGGGACTTAGCTCCTACGAGCAGTACTTC. The encoded protein is CASSLSLPGLSSYEQYF.

The chain joins TRBV20-1 to TRBJ2-7; maybe TRBD2 (6 bases). The CDR3 sequence is 11 residues long. Germline loops: CDR1 DFQATT, CDR2 SNEGSKA (reference sequence). Trimming removed 6 bases at V and 6 bases at J, with 12 bases between. The CDR3 DNA reads TGCAGTGCCGGGGGACTGGGCGAGCAGTACTTC. Translation gives CSAGGLGEQYF.

This clone was detected a few times. The chain joins TRBV12-3 or TRBV12-4 to TRBJ2-7; 8 bases align to TRBD2. This CDR3 comprises 13 residues. V lost 6 bases and J lost 1; bases outside the gene matches: 2. The DNA of the CDR3 is TGTGCCAGCAGCGCGGGGGGATCCTACGAGCAGTACTTC. Translating it yields CASSAGGSYEQYF.

The chain has TRBV7-9 and TRBJ2-7; TRBD2 aligns across 14 bases. V trimming: 5 bases; J trimming: 7 bases; junction bases outside the gene matches: 7. Germline values: CDR1 SEHNR, CDR2 FQNEAQ (reference sequence). The CDR3 loop spans 15 amino acids. The CDR3 DNA reads TGTGCCAGCAGCAAGACTAGCGGGAGGGCCCGGGAGCAGTACTTC. Its protein product is CASSKTSGRAREQYF. The complete variable domain, with remaining parts taken from reference TRBV7-9 and TRBJ2-7, reads DTGVSQNPRHKITKRGQNVTFRCDPISEHNRLYWYRQTLGQGPEFLTYFQNEAQLEKSRLLSDRFSAERPKGSFSTLEIQRTEQGDSAMYLCASSKTSGRAREQYFGPGTRLTVT.

The V gene is TRBV6-2 or TRBV6-3, the J gene TRBJ2-1, with TRBD2 identical over 7 bases. The J segment lost 8 bases and the V segment lost 3 bases, leaving 7 bases of the junction unmatched. The CDR3 spans 14 residues. From germline, CDR1 is MNHEY and CDR2 SVGEGT. CDR3 in amino acids: CASSYLKGRDEQFF. Written as DNA, the CDR3 is TGTGCCAGCAGTTATTTGAAGGGGAGGGATGAGCAGTTCTTC.

This clone was counted only a few times. The V gene is TRBV5-8, the J gene TRBJ1-1; 9 bases are shared with TRBD1. The germline gives CDR1 SGHTS, CDR2 YDEGEE. After removal of 4 bases from V and 8 bases from J, the junction contained 9 bases not matched to a gene. The CDR3 loop spans 14 amino acids. The CDR3 is CASSGRTGVGEAFF. As DNA, the CDR3 is TGTGCCAGCAGCGGAAGGACAGGGGTGGGGGAAGCTTTCTTT.

This clone turned up a few times. J is TRBJ1-5 and V is TRBV24-1, with a weak D call TRBD1 (5 bases). Between the trimmed V and J ends, which lost 4 bases and 0 bases, there was a span of 15 bases. Germline V lookup: CDR1 KGHDR, CDR2 SFDVKD. The CDR3 runs to 17 residues. CDR3 region: CATSDPGRGGSNQPQHF. CDR3 sequence (DNA): TGTGCCACCAGTGACCCTGGGAGGGGAGGTAGCAATCAGCCCCAGCATTTT.

The rearrangement joins TRBV19 to TRBJ1-5, with 7 positions matching TRBD1. The CDR3 loop spans 15 amino acids. Unmatched junction bases numbered 7, after V lost 7 bases and J lost 1 base. Germline V gene data show CDR1 as LNHDA and CDR2 as SQIVND (reference sequence). As DNA, the CDR3 is TGTGCCAGTACCAGGACAGGAAAAAGCAATCAGCCCCAGCATTTT. Protein sequence: CASTRTGKSNQPQHF.

CDR3 amino acids: CASSRRRGLAGGAETQYF. In nucleotides, the CDR3 is TGTGCCAGCAGCCGAAGAAGAGGACTAGCGGGAGGCGCTGAGACCCAGTACTTC. The rearrangement joins TRBV5-4 to TRBJ2-5, with TRBD2 identical over 14 bases. This CDR3 contains 18 residues. Germline V gene sequence: CDR1 SGHNT, CDR2 YYREEE (reference sequence). Trimming cost V 4 bases and J 5 bases; bases outside gene matches: 13.

This chain uses TRBV3-1 (or the pseudogene TRBV3-2) with TRBJ1-1; D perhaps matches TRBD1 (5 bases). The CDR3 covers 13 residues. The V gene lost 4 bases and the J gene lost 1 base, with 7 bases spanning the gap. CDR1 and CDR2 (germline): LGHDT, YNNKEL (reference sequence). The CDR3 here is CASSLTGNTEAFF. CDR3 sequence (DNA): TGTGCCAGCAGCCTCACAGGGAACACTGAAGCTTTCTTT.

The gene calls are TRBV19 and TRBJ2-7, with D perhaps matching TRBD1 (5 bases). Germline CDR1 is LNHDA and CDR2 is SQIVND (reference sequence). The CDR3 extends over 12 amino acids. The V end lost 5 bases, the J end lost 5 bases, and 10 bases lay between the germline ends. The DNA for the CDR3 is TGTGCCAGTAGTTCAGGGTCTCACGAGCAGTACTTC. Amino acid sequence: CASSSGSHEQYF.

This clone appeared a single time. This sequence joins TRBV6-5 and TRBJ2-1; a weak D match, TRBD2 (6 bases). The CDR3 contains 11 residues. Germline V gives CDR1 MNHEY, CDR2 SVGAGI. V gave up 8 bases and J gave up 9 bases, with 11 bases separating them. The CDR3 protein is CASSAGSEQFF. The CDR3 DNA reads as TGTGCCAGCTCCGCGGGGAGTGAGCAGTTCTTC.

The chain is built from TRBV6-5 and TRBJ1-1, with a tentative D call TRBD1 (5 bases). The CDR3 loop spans 13 amino acids. Germline V gene data show CDR1 as MNHEY and CDR2 as SVGAGI. The V gene lost 8 bases and the J gene lost 3 bases, with 13 bases spanning the gap. The CDR3 loop is CASSLQADTEAFF. The CDR3 DNA reads as TGTGCCAGCTCGCTACAGGCGGACACTGAAGCTTTCTTT.

The chain uses TRBV7-8 and TRBJ2-7; D possibly corresponds to TRBD2 (6 bases). The CDR3 extends over 15 amino acids. The germline CDR1 and CDR2 sequences are SGHVS and FQNEAQ. V lost 4 bases and J 0 bases, leaving 13 bases between the germline ends. The CDR3 here is CASSSGTLSSYEQYF. The CDR3, as DNA: TGTGCCAGCAGCTCAGGGACTTTAAGCTCCTACGAGCAGTACTTC.

The V and J genes are TRBV3-1 (or the pseudogene TRBV3-2) and TRBJ2-7; TRBD2 matches 8 bases. This CDR3 contains 15 residues. The junction had 5 bases not matched to a gene; V was cut back by 4 bases and J by 0 bases. CDR1 and CDR2 from the germline V gene are LGHDT and YNNKEL (reference sequence). This CDR3 is CASSRNSGNSYEQYF. CDR3 DNA: TGTGCCAGCAGCCGCAATAGCGGGAACTCCTACGAGCAGTACTTC.

The chain is built from TRBV3-1 (or the pseudogene TRBV3-2) and TRBJ2-1, with 9 bases that match TRBD2. Germline V gene lookup returns CDR1 LGHDT and CDR2 YNNKEL (reference sequence). J gave up 3 bases and V 4 bases, and 7 bases lay outside the gene matches. There are 16 residues in the CDR3. Written as DNA, the CDR3 is TGTGCCAGCAGCCGGGGAGCGGGAGGCGTCTACAATGAGCAGTTCTTC. Protein sequence: CASSRGAGGVYNEQFF.

The genes are TRBV6-5 and TRBJ1-6, with TRBD1 matching 10 bases. CDR3 length equals 14 residues. V gave up 7 bases and J gave up 10 bases; unmatched junction bases: 7. Germline CDR1 and CDR2: MNHEY and SVGAGI. The CDR3 is CASKKGQGRSPLHF. CDR3 in DNA: TGTGCCAGCAAAAAGGGACAGGGGAGGTCACCCCTCCACTTT.

The rearrangement uses TRBV5-1 and TRBJ2-7; possible D gene TRBD1, 5 bases. The germline CDR1 and CDR2 sequences are SGHRS and YFSETQ. This CDR3 has 15 residues. V lost 0 bases and J lost 3, with 13 bases in between. CDR3: CASSLAGASGYEQYF. In DNA form, the CDR3 reads TGCGCCAGCAGCTTGGCTGGGGCTAGTGGCTACGAGCAGTACTTC.

This clone was picked up one time. The V call is TRBV3-1 (or the pseudogene TRBV3-2), the J call TRBJ1-3; possible D gene TRBD1, 5 bases. V was cut by 3 bases and J by 4 bases, with 16 bases left in between. CDR1 LGHDT and CDR2 YNNKEL come from the germline V gene (reference sequence). The CDR3 is made up of 16 amino acids. The CDR3 nucleotides read TGTGCCAGCAGCCATCGGGACTCCGGGACGGGAAACACCATATATTTT. Translation gives CASSHRDSGTGNTIYF.

This chain links TRBV11-2 with TRBJ2-5, with 10 bases aligning to TRBD2. CDR1 and CDR2 (germline): SGHAT, FQNNGV. The junction had 17 bases not matched to a gene; V was cut back by 5 bases and J by 2 bases. This CDR3 is 19 amino acids long. The CDR3 DNA follows: TGTGCCAGCAGCGTACGGGGTTCTAGCGGGAGTTCGGCTCAAGAGACCCAGTACTTC. It codes for CASSVRGSSGSSAQETQYF. The variable domain in full, completed from reference TRBV11-2 and TRBJ2-5, reads EAGVAQSPRYKIIEKRQSVAFWCNPISGHATLYWYQQILGQGPKLLIQFQNNGVVDDSQLPKDRFSAERLKGVDSTLKIQPAKLEDSAVYLCASSVRGSSGSSAQETQYFGPGTRLLVL.

This chain joins TRBV6-5 and TRBJ2-7; TRBD1 agrees at 10 bases. There are 12 residues in the CDR3. Unmatched junction bases numbered 4, after V lost 8 bases and J lost 6 bases. The germline gives CDR1 MNHEY, CDR2 SVGAGI. DNA for the CDR3: TGTGCCAGCGAGGGACAGGGGCCCGAGCAGTACTTC. Its protein is CASEGQGPEQYF.

This clone was picked up a small number of times. The chain is built from TRBV11-2 and TRBJ2-7, with 10 bases identical to TRBD2. Germline values: CDR1 SGHAT, CDR2 FQNNGV. There are 15 residues in the CDR3. Germline trimming cut 5 bases from V and 4 bases from J; bases unmatched to any gene: 8. The CDR3 loop is CASSPSSGRGYEQYF. The CDR3 nucleotides are TGTGCCAGCAGCCCCTCTAGCGGGAGAGGTTACGAGCAGTACTTC.

Here the CDR3 reads CASRFLAGGETDTQYF. The CDR3 nucleotides are TGTGCCAGCAGGTTTCTAGCAGGGGGCGAGACAGATACGCAGTATTTT. The chain combines TRBV27 with TRBJ2-3; TRBD1 matches 8 bases. The germline V gene has CDR1 MNHEY and CDR2 SMNVEV (reference sequence). J was trimmed by 3 bases and V by 6 bases; bases with no gene match: 11. The CDR3 totals 16 residues.